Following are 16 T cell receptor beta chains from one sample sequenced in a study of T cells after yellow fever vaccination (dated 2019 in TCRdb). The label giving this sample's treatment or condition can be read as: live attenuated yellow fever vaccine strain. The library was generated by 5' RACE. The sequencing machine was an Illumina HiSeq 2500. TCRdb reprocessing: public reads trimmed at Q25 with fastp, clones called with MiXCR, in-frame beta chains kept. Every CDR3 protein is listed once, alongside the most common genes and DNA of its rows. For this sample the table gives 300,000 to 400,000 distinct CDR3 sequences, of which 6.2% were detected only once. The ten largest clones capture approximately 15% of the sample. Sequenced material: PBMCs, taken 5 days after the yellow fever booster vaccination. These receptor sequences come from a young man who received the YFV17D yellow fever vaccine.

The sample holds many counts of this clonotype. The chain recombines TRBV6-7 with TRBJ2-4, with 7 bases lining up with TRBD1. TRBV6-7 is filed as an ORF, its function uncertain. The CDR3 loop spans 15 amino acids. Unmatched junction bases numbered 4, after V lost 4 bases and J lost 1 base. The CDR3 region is CASSFQQGAKNIQYF. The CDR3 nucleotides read TGTGCCAGCAGTTTCCAACAGGGGGCCAAAAACATTCAGTACTTC.

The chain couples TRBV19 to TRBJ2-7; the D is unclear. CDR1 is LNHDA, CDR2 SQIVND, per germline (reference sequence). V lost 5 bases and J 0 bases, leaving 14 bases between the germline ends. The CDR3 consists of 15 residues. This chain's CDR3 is CASSETARSSYEQYF. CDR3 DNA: TGTGCCAGTAGTGAGACGGCGAGGAGCTCCTACGAGCAGTACTTC.

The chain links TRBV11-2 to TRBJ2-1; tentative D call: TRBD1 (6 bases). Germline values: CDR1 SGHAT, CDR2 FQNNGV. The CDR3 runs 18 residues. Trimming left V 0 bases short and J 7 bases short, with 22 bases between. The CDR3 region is CASSLDTPPGEFGNEQFF. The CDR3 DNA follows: TGTGCCAGCAGCTTAGATACCCCCCCAGGGGAATTCGGGAATGAGCAGTTCTTC. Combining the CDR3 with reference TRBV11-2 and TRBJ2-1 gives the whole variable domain EAGVAQSPRYKIIEKRQSVAFWCNPISGHATLYWYQQILGQGPKLLIQFQNNGVVDDSQLPKDRFSAERLKGVDSTLKIQPAKLEDSAVYLCASSLDTPPGEFGNEQFFGPGTRLTVL.

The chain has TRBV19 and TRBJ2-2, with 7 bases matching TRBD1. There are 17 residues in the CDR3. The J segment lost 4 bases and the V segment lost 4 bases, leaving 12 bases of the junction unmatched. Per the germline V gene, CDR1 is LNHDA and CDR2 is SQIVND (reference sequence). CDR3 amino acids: CASSNSPTGAPTGELFF. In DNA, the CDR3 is TGTGCCAGTAGTAACTCCCCTACAGGGGCCCCCACCGGGGAGCTGTTTTTT.

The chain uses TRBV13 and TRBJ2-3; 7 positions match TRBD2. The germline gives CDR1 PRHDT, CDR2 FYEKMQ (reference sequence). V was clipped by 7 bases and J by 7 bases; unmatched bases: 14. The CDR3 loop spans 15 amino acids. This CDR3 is CASNLGGGTPNTQYF. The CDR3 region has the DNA TGTGCCAGCAACTTGGGGGGAGGGACCCCAAATACGCAGTATTTT.

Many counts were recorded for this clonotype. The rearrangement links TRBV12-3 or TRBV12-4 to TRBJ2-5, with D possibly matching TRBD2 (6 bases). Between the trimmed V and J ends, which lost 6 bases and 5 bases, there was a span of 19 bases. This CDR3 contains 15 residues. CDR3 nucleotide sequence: TGTGCCAGCAGCCTGGCTGCGGGGAGTGGTGAGACCCAGTACTTC. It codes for CASSLAAGSGETQYF.

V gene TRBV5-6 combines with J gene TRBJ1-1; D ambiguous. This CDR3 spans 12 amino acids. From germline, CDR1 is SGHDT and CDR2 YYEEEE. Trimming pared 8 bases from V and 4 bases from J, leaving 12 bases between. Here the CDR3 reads CARGTGVTEAFF. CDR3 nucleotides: TGTGCCAGGGGTACCGGGGTCACTGAAGCTTTCTTT.

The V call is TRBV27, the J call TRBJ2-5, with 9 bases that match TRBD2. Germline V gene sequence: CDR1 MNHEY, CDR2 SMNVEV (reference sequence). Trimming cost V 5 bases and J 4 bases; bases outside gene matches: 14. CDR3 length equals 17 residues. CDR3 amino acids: CASSNLAGMGGGETQYF. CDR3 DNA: TGTGCCAGCAGTAACCTAGCGGGGATGGGGGGGGGAGAGACCCAGTACTTC.

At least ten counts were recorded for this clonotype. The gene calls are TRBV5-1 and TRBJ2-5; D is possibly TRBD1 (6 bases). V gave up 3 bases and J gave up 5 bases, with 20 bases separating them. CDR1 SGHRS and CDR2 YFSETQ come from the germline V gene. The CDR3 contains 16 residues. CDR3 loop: CASSWGTSNPGETQYF. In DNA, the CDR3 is TGCGCCAGCAGCTGGGGGACATCCAACCCGGGGGAGACCCAGTACTTC.

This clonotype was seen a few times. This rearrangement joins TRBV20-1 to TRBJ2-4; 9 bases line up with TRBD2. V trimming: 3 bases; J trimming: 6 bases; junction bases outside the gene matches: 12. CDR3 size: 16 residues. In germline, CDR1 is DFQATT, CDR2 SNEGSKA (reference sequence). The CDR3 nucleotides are TGCAGTGCTAGTTCGTCTAGCGGGGATCCTCTAAACATTCAGTACTTC. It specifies CSASSSSGDPLNIQYF.

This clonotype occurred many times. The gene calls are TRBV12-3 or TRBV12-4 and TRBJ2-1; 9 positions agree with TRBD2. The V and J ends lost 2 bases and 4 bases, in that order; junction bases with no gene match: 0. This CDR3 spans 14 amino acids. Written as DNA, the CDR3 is TGTGCCAGCAGTTTACTAGCGGGATACAATGAGCAGTTCTTC. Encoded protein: CASSLLAGYNEQFF.

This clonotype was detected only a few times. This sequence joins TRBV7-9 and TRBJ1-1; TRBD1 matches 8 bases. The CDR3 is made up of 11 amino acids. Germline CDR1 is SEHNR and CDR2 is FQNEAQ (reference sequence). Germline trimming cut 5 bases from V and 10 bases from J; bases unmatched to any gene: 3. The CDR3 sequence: CASSDDRGAFF. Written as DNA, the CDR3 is TGTGCCAGCAGCGACGACAGGGGAGCTTTCTTT. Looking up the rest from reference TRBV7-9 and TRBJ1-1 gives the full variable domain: DTGVSQNPRHKITKRGQNVTFRCDPISEHNRLYWYRQTLGQGPEFLTYFQNEAQLEKSRLLSDRFSAERPKGSFSTLEIQRTEQGDSAMYLCASSDDRGAFFGQGTRLTVV.

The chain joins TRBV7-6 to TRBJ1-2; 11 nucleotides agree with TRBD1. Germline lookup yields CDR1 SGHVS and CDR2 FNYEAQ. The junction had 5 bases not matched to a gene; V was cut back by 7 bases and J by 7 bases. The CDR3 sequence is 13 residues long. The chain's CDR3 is CASTRGQGGGYTF. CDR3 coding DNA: TGTGCCAGCACCAGGGGACAGGGGGGTGGCTACACCTTC. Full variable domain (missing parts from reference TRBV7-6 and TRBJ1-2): GAGVSQSPRYKVTKRGQDVALRCDPISGHVSLYWYRQALGQGPEFLTYFNYEAQQDKSGLPNDRFSAERPEGSISTLTIQRTEQRDSAMYRCASTRGQGGGYTFGSGTRLTVV.

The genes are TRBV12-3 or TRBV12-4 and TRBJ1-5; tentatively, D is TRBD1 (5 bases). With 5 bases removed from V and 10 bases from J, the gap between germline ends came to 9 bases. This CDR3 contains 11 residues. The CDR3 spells CASSQGGPQHF. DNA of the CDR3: TGTGCCAGCAGTCAGGGAGGCCCCCAGCATTTT.

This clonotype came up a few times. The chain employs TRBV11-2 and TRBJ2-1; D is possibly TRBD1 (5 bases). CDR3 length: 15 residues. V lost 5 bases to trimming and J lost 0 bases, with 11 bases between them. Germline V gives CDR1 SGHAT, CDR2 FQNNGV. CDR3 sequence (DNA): TGTGCCAGCAGCAACGATAGGGGCTCCTACAATGAGCAGTTCTTC. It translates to CASSNDRGSYNEQFF. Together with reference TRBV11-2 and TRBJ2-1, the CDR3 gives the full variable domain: EAGVAQSPRYKIIEKRQSVAFWCNPISGHATLYWYQQILGQGPKLLIQFQNNGVVDDSQLPKDRFSAERLKGVDSTLKIQPAKLEDSAVYLCASSNDRGSYNEQFFGPGTRLTVL.

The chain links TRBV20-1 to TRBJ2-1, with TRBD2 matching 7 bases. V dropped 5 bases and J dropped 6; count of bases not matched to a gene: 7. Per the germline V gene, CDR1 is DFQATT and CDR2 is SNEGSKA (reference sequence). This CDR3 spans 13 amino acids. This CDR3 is CSAWDYLGNEQFF. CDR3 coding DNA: TGCAGTGCTTGGGACTACCTTGGCAATGAGCAGTTCTTC.